A selection of T cell receptor beta chains follows, all from one sample in a study of T cell repertoires in cytomegalovirus infection. TCRdb passed the reads through MiXCR, listing each CDR3 protein once. The sample contains roughly 990,000 distinct CDR3 sequences, around a third of which appear only once. These receptors have no known antigen. The starting material was cultured CD8+ T cells from PBMCs, obtained from culture after CMV antigen stimulation. The receptors stem from a human donor in good health (CMV status not recorded). Some clones in this sample may be carry-over from other donors' samples. Both conserved end residues are part of each CDR3. The D gene is left open where the match is weak. A row's size may be missing; if present it is once, few, many or a size class.

-,TRBV19,-,TRBJ2-7,TGTGCCAGTAGTTTCTCACGAGACAGATACGAGCAGTACTTC,CASSFSRDRYEQYF
-,TRBV15,TRBD1,TRBJ1-5,TGTGCCACCAGCAGTTATGACAGGGGAAATCAGCCCCAGCATTTT,CATSSYDRGNQPQHF
few,TRBV28,-,TRBJ2-1,TGTGCCAGCAGTTCAGATCATCCGGATGACTCCTACAATGAGCAGTTCTTC,CASSSDHPDDSYNEQFF
-,TRBV19,-,TRBJ1-1,TGTGCCAGTAGTCGCCGTACCGAGGGTGGAGCTTTCTTT,CASSRRTEGGAFF
-,TRBV6-5,-,TRBJ1-2,TGTGCCAGTCCCCCCTGGGTCGGATCGGGCTATGGCTACACCTTC,CASPPWVGSGYGYTF
-,TRBV2,TRBD1,TRBJ2-2,TGTGCCAGCATACCGGCGTCAGGGGGCACCGGGGAGCTGTTTTTT,CASIPASGGTGELFF
-,TRBV6-6,-,TRBJ2-1,TGTGCCAACAGTTACCCTAATAGGGATAGTGAGCAGTTCTTC,CANSYPNRDSEQFF
-,TRBV2,TRBD1,TRBJ1-3,TGTGTCAGCGGGGGACAGAAGGCAGGCATATATTTT,CVSGGQKAGIYF
-,TRBV19,-,TRBJ1-5,TGTGCCAGTAGTTACCGGGACGGTATTTTT,CASSYRDGIF
-,TRBV10-3,-,TRBJ2-2,TGTGCCATTTACGCGAACACCGGGGAGCTGTTTTTT,CAIYANTGELFF
once,TRBV24-1,-,TRBJ2-2,TGTGCCACCAGTGCTCGGACTCGGGACACCAGGGAGCTGTTTTTT,CATSARTRDTRELFF
few,TRBV6-5,-,TRBJ2-5,TGTGCCAGCAGTTATTCTCTGGCGTCCCCAGAGACCCAGTACTTC,CASSYSLASPETQYF
many,TRBV7-8,-,TRBJ1-1,TGTGCCAGCAGCCCGGGGGGGCTGGGGAACACTGAAGCTTTCTTT,CASSPGGLGNTEAFF
many,TRBV7-6,-,TRBJ2-1,TGTGCCAGCAGCCGAAGCGTAGCCCCCAATGAGCAGTTCTTC,CASSRSVAPNEQFF
-,TRBV29-1,-,TRBJ1-1,TGCAGCGCAGGACGAGAAAACACTGAAGCTTTCTTT,CSAGRENTEAFF
-,TRBV6-1,-,TRBJ1-1,TGTGCCAGCAGTCGTACCGGGTCTTACACTGAAGCTTTCTTT,CASSRTGSYTEAFF
-,TRBV7-8,-,TRBJ1-2,TGTGCCAGCAGCTCCTATAGGGGGGCTCAGTACACCTTC,CASSSYRGAQYTF
once,TRBV5-1,-,TRBJ1-4,TGCGCCAGCAGCGGCCCCGGTGGGGCTAAACTGTTTTTT,CASSGPGGAKLFF
-,TRBV29-1,-,TRBJ1-2,TGCAGCGGATACAGAGATGGCTACACCTTC,CSGYRDGYTF
-,TRBV7-9,TRBD1,TRBJ1-2,TGTGCCAGCAGCTACCGGACAGGGGATGGCTACACCTTC,CASSYRTGDGYTF
many,TRBV7-6,TRBD2,TRBJ2-3,TGTGCCAGCAGCTGGCCGGCAAGCGGGGGTGGGACAGATACGCAGTATTTT,CASSWPASGGGTDTQYF
many,TRBV7-6,-,TRBJ1-2,TGTGCCAGCAGCTTAAGTACACAGGGTCATGGCTACACCTTC,CASSLSTQGHGYTF
-,TRBV7-9,TRBD1,TRBJ2-1,TGTGCCAGCAGCCCTACGGACAGGGAAATATACAATGAGCAGTTCTTC,CASSPTDREIYNEQFF
-,TRBV18,TRBD1,TRBJ2-5,TGTGCCAGCTCACCACCGGGACAGGGTCTGTCGGAGACCCAGTACTTC,CASSPPGQGLSETQYF
-,TRBV10-3,-,TRBJ1-2,TGTGCCATCGGAGGGACCGGCTACACCTTC,CAIGGTGYTF
-,TRBV12-3/TRBV12-4,TRBD2,TRBJ2-3,TGTGCCAGCAGACCCTTGGGACTAAACACAGATACGCAGTATTTT,CASRPLGLNTDTQYF
-,TRBV11-2,-,TRBJ1-6,TGTGCCAGCAGCCCTAGCGGGGCAGAGAATTCACCCCTCCACTTT,CASSPSGAENSPLHF
-,TRBV27,-,TRBJ2-5,TGTGTCAGCAGTTCTACCAGTAAGACCCAGTACTTC,CVSSSTSKTQYF
few,TRBV27,-,TRBJ1-5,TGTGCCAGCAGTTTGTACGCGGGCCCGAAGGAGCCCCAGCATTTT,CASSLYAGPKEPQHF
-,TRBV5-6,-,TRBJ1-1,TGTGCCAGCAGCGGGGGACACCCACGGGCCACTGAAGCTTTCTTT,CASSGGHPRATEAFF
many,TRBV12-3/TRBV12-4,TRBD2,TRBJ2-5,TGTGCCAGCAGTTTAGCGCTTGGGACTAGCGGGGGAGAGACCCAGTACTTC,CASSLALGTSGGETQYF